This T cell receptor beta chain was recovered during a study of T cell responses to AZD1222 COVID-19 vaccine. Findings of the study overall: The study found Spike-specific TCR breadth and depth rose after two AZD1222 doses.

V gave up 0 bases and J gave up 6 bases, with 21 bases separating them. The CDR3 contains 17 residues. Germline V gene lookup returns CDR1 SGHVS and CDR2 FQNEAQ. In regard to this clone: What it binds is unknown.

The protocol was immunoSEQ multiplex PCR, while the TCRdb copy is restricted to in-frame clones and leaves out a portion. Of 100,000 to 150,000 clones listed, about nine tenths were seen once; the top ten hold about 4%. The chain has TRBV7-8 and TRBJ2-7; possible D gene TRBD2, 5 bases. The sequences come from peripheral blood, collected on day 0 of MenACWY control vaccination. The receptor comes from an adult in good health. The CDR3 sequence: CASSLARGYPPVIEQYF. The CDR3 region has the DNA TGTGCCAGCAGCTTAGCGCGAGGGTACCCACCGGTGATCGAGCAGTACTTC.